Following are 23 T cell receptor beta chains from one sample sequenced in a study of monozygotic twins with inflammatory bowel disease. Reprocessing the 5' RACE reads, TCRdb reports a single entry for every CDR3 protein and omits DNA. The sample table sets out about 350,000 distinct CDR3 sequences. The sequenced material came from blood. The receptor source for this set is a human donor with ulcerative colitis or Crohn's disease, or a healthy co-twin of an affected twin (not recorded which).

The genes are TRBV5-1 and TRBJ1-6. Germline CDR1 reads SGHRS; CDR2 reads YFSETQ. The CDR3 is 16 amino acids. CDR3 sequence reads: CASSRDGSSYNSPLHF.

This chain connects TRBV9 to TRBJ2-1; TCRdb's assignment of TRBD1 cannot be checked, as there is no DNA. Germline CDR1 reads SGDLS; CDR2 reads YYNGEE. The CDR3 runs to 17 residues. CDR3 in amino acids: CASSLFPQRDKDNEQFF.

This sequence joins TRBV5-1 and TRBJ2-5; TCRdb picks TRBD1, but there is no DNA to check that call. CDR1 SGHRS and CDR2 YFSETQ come from the germline V gene. CDR3 length: 14 residues. The CDR3 protein is CASSRLDSLETQYF.

The rearrangement uses TRBV15 and TRBJ2-5. The CDR3 loop spans 13 amino acids. The germline CDR1 and CDR2 sequences are LNHNV and YYDKDF (reference sequence). Here the CDR3 reads CATSRVVGWTQNF.

CDR3 residues: CASSKIGGTGVSGANVLTF. The V gene is TRBV6-1, the J gene TRBJ2-6; TCRdb's D call, TRBD1, is unchecked because there is no DNA. The CDR3 covers 19 residues. Germline loops: CDR1 MNHNS, CDR2 SASEGT.

The chain employs TRBV12-3 or TRBV12-4 and TRBJ2-1. The length of the CDR3 is 13 residues. The CDR3 protein is CASRRFIESEQFF.

The J gene is TRBJ1-1, the V gene TRBV12-3 or TRBV12-4; absent DNA, TCRdb's TRBD1 call cannot be checked. There are 13 residues in the CDR3. The CDR3 reads CASRLQGGTEAFF.

CDR3 in amino acids: CASSFDRVGGYTF. V is TRBV10-2 and J is TRBJ1-2; absent DNA, TCRdb's TRBD1 call cannot be checked. The germline V gene has CDR1 WSHSY and CDR2 SAAADI. The length of the CDR3 is 13 residues.

The J gene is TRBJ1-5, the V gene TRBV4-2; TCRdb lists TRBD1, though no DNA is available to test this call. Germline loops: CDR1 LGHNA, CDR2 YNFKEQ. The CDR3 is 15 residues long. The CDR3 loop reads CASSQEGGQNQPQHF.

This rearrangement joins TRBV5-1 to TRBJ2-7; the D call of TRBD1 rests on TCRdb alone, since no DNA is present to check it. The CDR3 is 15 residues long. CDR1 SGHRS and CDR2 YFSETQ come from the germline V gene. The CDR3 loop is CASSAGTLGSYEQYF.

This chain uses TRBV6-1 with TRBJ2-7. This CDR3 comprises 13 residues. Germline CDR1 MNHNS, CDR2 SASEGT. The CDR3 protein is CASSRFKSYEQYF.

The rearrangement uses TRBV5-1 and TRBJ1-2. CDR3 size: 16 residues. Germline loops: CDR1 SGHRS, CDR2 YFSETQ. The CDR3 loop reads CASSGNQATALYGYTF.

V is TRBV5-1 and J is TRBJ2-5; TCRdb selects TRBD1, and the lack of DNA leaves this call unchecked. The CDR3 has 13 residues. CDR1 is SGHRS and CDR2 is YFSETQ in the germline V gene. The CDR3 protein is CASSSQGAGTQYF.

The rearrangement links TRBV30 to TRBJ1-1. The germline CDR1 and CDR2 sequences are GTSNPN and SVGIG (reference sequence). The CDR3 runs 17 residues. This CDR3 reads CAWSRADISWVNTEAFF.

The chain combines TRBV7-2 with TRBJ2-7; TCRdb's D call, TRBD1, is unchecked because there is no DNA. CDR3 size: 14 residues. The germline gives CDR1 SGHTA, CDR2 FQGNSA. CDR3 sequence: CASSLGGGVGEQYF. Together with reference TRBV7-2 and TRBJ2-7, the CDR3 gives the full variable domain: GAGVSQSPSNKVTEKGKDVELRCDPISGHTALYWYRQSLGQGLEFLIYFQGNSAPDKSGLPSDRFSAERTGGSVSTLTIQRTQQEDSAVYLCASSLGGGVGEQYFGPGTRLTVT.

This sequence joins TRBV6-5 and TRBJ1-4; TCRdb's assignment of TRBD1 cannot be checked, as there is no DNA. Germline V gene sequence: CDR1 MNHEY, CDR2 SVGAGI. This CDR3 contains 13 residues. The CDR3 region is CASSYSPGEKLFF.

V gene TRBV12-3 or TRBV12-4 combines with J gene TRBJ1-1; without DNA, the TCRdb call of TRBD1 cannot be checked. The length of the CDR3 is 13 residues. This CDR3 is CASSRGEQSEAFF.

V and J are TRBV7-2 and TRBJ2-5. From germline, CDR1 is SGHTA and CDR2 FQGNSA. This CDR3 contains 12 residues. The CDR3 is CASSLVLETQYF.

The J gene is TRBJ2-3, the V gene TRBV5-1; absent DNA, TCRdb's TRBD2 call cannot be checked. The length of the CDR3 is 17 residues. Germline V lookup: CDR1 SGHRS, CDR2 YFSETQ. The CDR3 loop reads CASSLAILAGVTDTQYF.

The CDR3 is CSASGPTSGNEQFF. This chain joins TRBV20-1 and TRBJ2-1; as DNA is missing, the TRBD2 call by TCRdb cannot be tested. CDR1 and CDR2 (germline): DFQATT, SNEGSKA (reference sequence). The CDR3 spans 14 residues.

The chain employs TRBV12-3 or TRBV12-4 and TRBJ2-7; the D call from TCRdb, TRBD1, cannot be confirmed without DNA. The CDR3 consists of 13 residues. This CDR3 is CASRRTGAYEQYF.

The chain has TRBV4-1 and TRBJ2-7; the D call of TRBD1 rests on TCRdb alone, since no DNA is present to check it. There are 15 residues in the CDR3. The V gene's germline CDR1 is MGHRA and CDR2 YSYEKL. This CDR3 is CASSQGTGGNYEQYF.

The chain uses TRBV28 and TRBJ2-3; as DNA is missing, the TRBD1 call by TCRdb cannot be tested. The CDR3 extends over 15 amino acids. The germline V gene encodes CDR1 MDHEN and CDR2 SYDVKM. The CDR3 is CASSLGQGDTDTQYF.